The clone carrying this T cell receptor (beta chain) was seen only a few times. The target antigen is unknown. Every bit of the isolated RNA underwent reverse transcription, so sequencing read expressed TCRB transcripts. Some clones are missing from TCRdb's copy, which holds only in-frame ones; the method was immunoSEQ multiplex PCR. The repertoire holds 600,000 to 700,000 clones, under 15% seen once, with 0.09% to 0.15% in the top ten. Sorted populations all exceeded 95% purity. V lost 0 bases and J lost 2; bases outside the gene matches: 9. Germline-derived CDR1 and CDR2 are SGDLS and YYNGEE. The CDR3 length is 17 residues. This sample was included in a study of beta chain features in type 1 diabetes. Overall study results and limits: Shorter templates may be favored by PCR, equally so in patients and controls. Type 1 diabetes patients showed a moderate but significant shortening of TCRB CDR3s in all four CD4+ subsets.

The sequencing sample was made of naive CD4+ T cells from blood. This receptor was identified in a man in his thirties or forties with type 1 diabetes. The chain combines TRBV9 with TRBJ2-3; 7 bases agree with TRBD1. The CDR3 nucleotides read TGTGCCAGCAGCGTAGGTACAGGGGTTTACCTCACAGATACGCAGTATTTT. Encoded protein: CASSVGTGVYLTDTQYF.